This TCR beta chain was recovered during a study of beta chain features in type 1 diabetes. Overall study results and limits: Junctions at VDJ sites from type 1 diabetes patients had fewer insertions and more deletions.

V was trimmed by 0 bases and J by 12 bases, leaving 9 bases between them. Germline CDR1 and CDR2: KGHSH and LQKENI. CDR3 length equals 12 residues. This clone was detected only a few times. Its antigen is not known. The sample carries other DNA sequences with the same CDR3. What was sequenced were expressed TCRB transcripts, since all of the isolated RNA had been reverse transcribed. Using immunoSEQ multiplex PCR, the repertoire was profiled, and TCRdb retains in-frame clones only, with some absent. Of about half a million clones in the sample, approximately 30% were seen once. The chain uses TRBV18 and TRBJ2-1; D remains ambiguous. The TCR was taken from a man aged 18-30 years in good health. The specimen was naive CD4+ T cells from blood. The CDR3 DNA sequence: TGTGCCAGCTCACCACCTGCAGGCGGGCAGTTCTTC. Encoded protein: CASSPPAGGQFF.